Listed below are T cell receptor beta chains from one sample, sequenced in a study of shared clonotypes between healthy human individuals. The protocol was immunoSEQ multiplex PCR, while the TCRdb copy is restricted to in-frame clones and leaves out a portion. Of roughly 2,000,000 clones listed, just under 95% are singletons. Sample: naive CD8+ T cells from PBMCs. These receptors originate from a man aged 18 to 29 in good health. Some clones in this sample may be carry-over from other donors' samples. Each CDR3 is given with its conserved first and last residue. A D gene is named only where the DNA matches it firmly. Where a row states a size, it is once, few, many or the class of an expanded clone; other rows omit it.

V gene,D gene,J gene,clone size,CDR3 DNA,CDR3 protein
TRBV5-6,TRBD2,TRBJ2-1,once,TGTGCCAGCAGCACCCGCGGCGGGAGGAACTACAATGAGCAGTTCTTC,CASSTRGGRNYNEQFF
TRBV4-3,TRBD2,TRBJ2-7,.,TGCGCCAGCAGCCAAGGGGCTAGCGGGAGCTACGAGCAGTACTTC,CASSQGASGSYEQYF
TRBV27,.,TRBJ1-5,.,TGTGCCAGCTCCCCCGGGGTAGGGTGGCAGCCCCAGCATTTT,CASSPGVGWQPQHF
TRBV28,.,TRBJ1-3,.,TGTGCCAGCAGCCAAGACAGGAGAAACACCATATATTTT,CASSQDRRNTIYF
TRBV27,TRBD2,TRBJ2-7,once,TGTGCCAGCAGTTCGACTAGCGGGAGAAACGAGCAGTACTTC,CASSSTSGRNEQYF
TRBV18,.,TRBJ2-2,.,TGTGCCAGCTCACCAAAAGTGCAGGGAAACGAAGGACGGGACACCGGGGAGCTGTTTTTT,CASSPKVQGNEGRDTGELFF
TRBV11-2,TRBD2,TRBJ2-1,once,TGTGCCAGCAGCTTACGAGGCGGGAGTGGTACATTTGGTGAGCAGTTCTTC,CASSLRGGSGTFGEQFF
TRBV6-4,TRBD2,TRBJ2-1,.,TGTGCCAGCAGTGCCCAAGCGGGAACCAACAATGAGCAGTTCTTC,CASSAQAGTNNEQFF
TRBV18,.,TRBJ2-1,.,TGTGCCAGCTCACCGAACGACGAAAGGAATGAGCAGTTCTTC,CASSPNDERNEQFF
TRBV11-3,TRBD2,TRBJ2-1,.,TGTGCCAGCAGCCTGTGGGGACTAGCGTCCGATGAGCAGTTCTTC,CASSLWGLASDEQFF
TRBV9,.,TRBJ2-5,.,TGTGCCAGCAGCGTAAAACCAACGTCCCAAGAGACCCAGTACTTC,CASSVKPTSQETQYF
TRBV27,TRBD1,TRBJ1-5,.,TGTGCCAGCAGTTACAGGGGGAGGGCGAATCAGCCCCAGCATTTT,CASSYRGRANQPQHF
TRBV27,.,TRBJ2-5,.,TGTGCCAGCAGTCCTCTAAGGGGGCAAGAGACCCAGTACTTC,CASSPLRGQETQYF
TRBV7-9,.,TRBJ1-1,.,TGTGCCAGCAGCTTTGGGAAAGAAGCTTTCTTT,CASSFGKEAFF
TRBV5-1,.,TRBJ2-1,.,TGCGCCAGCAGCTTGCTCCGGGGAAATGAGCAGTTCTTC,CASSLLRGNEQFF
TRBV15,.,TRBJ2-3,.,TGTGCCACCAGCAGAGGGGACACCGCCACAGATACGCAGTATTTT,CATSRGDTATDTQYF
TRBV19,.,TRBJ1-1,.,TGTGCCAGTACCTCGGGGACCCGTTATGACACTGAAGCTTTCTTT,CASTSGTRYDTEAFF
TRBV9,.,TRBJ2-7,.,TGTGCCAGCACCTCAGAACAGGGCCCCTACGAGCAGTACTTC,CASTSEQGPYEQYF
TRBV28,.,TRBJ2-7,.,TGTGCCAGCAGGGACCCCTACGAGCAGTACTTC,CASRDPYEQYF